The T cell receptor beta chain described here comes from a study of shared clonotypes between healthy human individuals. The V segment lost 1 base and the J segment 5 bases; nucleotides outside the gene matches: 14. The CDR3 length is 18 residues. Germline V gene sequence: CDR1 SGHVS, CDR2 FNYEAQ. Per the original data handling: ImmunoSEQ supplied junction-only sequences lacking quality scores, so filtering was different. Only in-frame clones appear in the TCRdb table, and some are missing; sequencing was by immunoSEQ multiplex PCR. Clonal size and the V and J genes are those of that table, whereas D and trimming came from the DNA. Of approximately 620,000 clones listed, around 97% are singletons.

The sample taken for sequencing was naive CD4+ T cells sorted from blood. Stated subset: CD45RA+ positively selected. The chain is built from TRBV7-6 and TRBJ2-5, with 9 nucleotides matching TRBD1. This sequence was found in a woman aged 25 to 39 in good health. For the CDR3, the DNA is TGTGCCAGCAGCTTAGTGGGTTGGGGGACAGGGTCGAGGGAGACCCAGTACTTC. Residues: CASSLVGWGTGSRETQYF. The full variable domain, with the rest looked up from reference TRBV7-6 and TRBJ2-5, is GAGVSQSPRYKVTKRGQDVALRCDPISGHVSLYWYRQALGQGPEFLTYFNYEAQQDKSGLPNDRFSAERPEGSISTLTIQRTEQRDSAMYRCASSLVGWGTGSRETQYFGPGTRLLVL.